Listed below are T cell receptor beta chains from one sample, sequenced in a study of shared T cell receptors in the human thymus. The protocol was immunoSEQ multiplex PCR, while the TCRdb copy is restricted to in-frame clones and leaves out a portion. The sample carries hundreds of thousands of clones, around 87% recorded once. The same sample was also studied in work on human thymus T cells.

Sequenced sample: thymocytes. The receptor source for this set is a boy in the first two years of life with a congenital heart defect. Each CDR3 is given without its conserved first and last residue. Fields, in order: CDR3 length, J gene, D gene, V gene, CDR3 protein. A D gene is named only where the DNA matches it firmly.

14 TRBJ2-5 TRBD1 TRBV5-1 ASSFGTGREQETQY
14 TRBJ1-2 . TRBV5-4 ASSLSIGQRNYGYT
12 TRBJ1-5 . TRBV7-9 ASSLQGFNQPQH
11 TRBJ1-1 . TRBV2 ASRKVGDSEAF
14 TRBJ2-1 TRBD2 TRBV4-1 ASSHRGLAGGHEQF
14 TRBJ1-3 . TRBV4-1 ASSQMDSHSGNTIY
10 TRBJ1-4 . TRBV6-1 ASIDGGGKLF
12 TRBJ1-4 TRBD1 TRBV19 ASRPGQRNEKLF
12 TRBJ2-7 TRBD1 TRBV5-6 ASSYRDRLLEQY
13 TRBJ1-5 TRBD1 TRBV6-1 ASSPPDRGGQPQH
15 TRBJ2-1 TRBD1 TRBV28 ASSTTSGTGGTNEQF
15 TRBJ2-1 TRBD2 TRBV4-2 ASSQEPLAGGYNEQF
12 TRBJ1-1 . TRBV5-1 ASSEKTENTEAF
14 TRBJ1-5 . TRBV12-5 ASGFESGTATQPQH
14 TRBJ2-7 . TRBV14 ASSRYGGSTLHEQY
13 TRBJ1-2 . TRBV7-2 ASSLVQGIYYGYT
16 TRBJ2-1 . TRBV7-2 ASSLDVSGVTRDNEQF
13 TRBJ1-4 . TRBV5-1 ASSMDGGWYEKLF
12 TRBJ2-1 . TRBV19 ASTRGRLEHEQF
13 TRBJ2-3 TRBD2 TRBV28 ASSLGTSGRVMPY
11 TRBJ2-2 . TRBV4-3 ASSQWTRRELF
12 TRBJ1-3 . TRBV10-3 AVGPGVSGNTIY
16 TRBJ1-4 TRBD1 TRBV28 ASSLNIRDREINEKLF
9 TRBJ2-7 . TRBV5-6 ASSFGTVGS
14 TRBJ2-3 . TRBV27 ASSSDSRAHTDTQY